This entry lists 31 T cell receptor beta chains sequenced from one sample in a study of cytomegalovirus exposure and HLA in healthy donors. TCRdb keeps only in-frame clones here, not all; method: immunoSEQ multiplex PCR. The sample holds more than 250,000 clones, 86% seen once. Sequenced: PBMCs. These receptors all come from a woman younger than 30 in good health and CMV-seronegative.

The chain recombines TRBV11-3 with TRBJ1-1, with D tentatively TRBD1 (6 bases). Germline values: CDR1 SGHNT, CDR2 YENEEA. The CDR3 has 16 residues. Trimming took 4 bases from V and 0 from J, leaving 15 bases between them. For the CDR3, the DNA is TGTGCCAGCAGCTCTCACAGGGCGACCATGAACACTGAAGCTTTCTTT. This sequence encodes CASSSHRATMNTEAFF.

CDR3 region: CASSLRTASYEQYF. DNA for the CDR3: TGTGCCAGCAGCCTAAGGACAGCGTCCTACGAGCAGTACTTC. This chain links TRBV7-2 with TRBJ2-7, with D perhaps TRBD1 (6 bases). CDR3 length: 14 residues. Between the trimmed V and J ends, which lost 5 bases and 1 base, there was a span of 12 bases. CDR1 is SGHTA and CDR2 is FQGNSA in the germline V gene. The full variable domain, rest sourced from reference TRBV7-2 and TRBJ2-7, is GAGVSQSPSNKVTEKGKDVELRCDPISGHTALYWYRQSLGQGLEFLIYFQGNSAPDKSGLPSDRFSAERTGGSVSTLTIQRTQQEDSAVYLCASSLRTASYEQYFGPGTRLTVT.

This chain links TRBV19 with TRBJ1-2; D is unresolved. Germline V gives CDR1 LNHDA, CDR2 SQIVND (reference sequence). The CDR3 totals 15 residues. The V gene lost 5 bases and the J gene lost 2 bases, with 15 bases spanning the gap. The chain's CDR3 is CASSLEPGENYGYTF. CDR3 DNA: TGTGCCAGTAGTTTGGAGCCGGGAGAAAACTATGGCTACACCTTC.

The CDR3 spells CASSWGGAEAFF. CDR3 bases: TGTGCCAGCAGTTGGGGGGGTGCTGAAGCTTTCTTT. The chain uses TRBV5-6 and TRBJ1-1, with TRBD1 as a possible D gene (5 bases). V lost 5 bases to trimming and J lost 6 bases, with 11 bases between them. Germline CDR1 is SGHDT and CDR2 is YYEEEE. The CDR3 is 12 residues long. The full variable domain, completed using reference TRBV5-6 and TRBJ1-1, is DAGVTQSPTHLIKTRGQQVTLRCSPKSGHDTVSWYQQALGQGPQFIFQYYEEEERQRGNFPDRFSGHQFPNYSSELNVNALLLGDSALYLCASSWGGAEAFFGQGTRLTVV.

The rearrangement links TRBV4-1 to TRBJ1-3; D is unresolved. V dropped 2 bases and J dropped 2 bases, with 16 bases sitting between them. Germline V gives CDR1 MGHRA, CDR2 YSYEKL. The CDR3 spans 17 residues. In DNA, the CDR3 is TGCGCCAGCAGCCAATATAGCCTGGGAGGGACTGGAAACACCATATATTTT. It translates to CASSQYSLGGTGNTIYF.

This rearrangement joins TRBV2 to TRBJ2-1; 7 nucleotides line up with TRBD2. This CDR3 has 14 residues. The germline gives CDR1 SNHLY, CDR2 FYNNEI. The V segment lost 6 bases and the J segment 5 bases; nucleotides outside the gene matches: 7. The CDR3 DNA reads TGTGCCAGCAGCTCGGGGAGGGCAGACAATGAGCAGTTCTTC. It translates to CASSSGRADNEQFF. The whole variable domain, remainder taken from reference TRBV2 and TRBJ2-1, is EPEVTQTPSHQVTQMGQEVILRCVPISNHLYFYWYRQILGQKVEFLVSFYNNEISEKSEIFDDQFSVERPDGSNFTLKIRSTKLEDSAMYFCASSSGRADNEQFFGPGTRLTVL.

This chain connects TRBV29-1 to TRBJ2-7; D call uncertain. This CDR3 spans 11 amino acids. Trimming shortened V by 5 bases and J by 1 base, and 6 bases separated the two germline ends. Germline CDR1 reads SQVTM; CDR2 reads ANQGSEA. The CDR3 bases are TGCAGCGTTATAATATCCTACGAGCAGTACTTC. It is translated as CSVIISYEQYF.

The rearrangement joins TRBV29-1 to TRBJ1-5; 10 positions agree with TRBD1. J lost 0 bases, V lost 6 bases, and 8 bases had no gene match. Germline V gene data show CDR1 as SQVTM and CDR2 as ANQGSEA. The CDR3 is made up of 16 amino acids. In DNA, the CDR3 is TGCAGCGTGACCCGGGACAGGGGCCATAGCAATCAGCCCCAGCATTTT. This encodes CSVTRDRGHSNQPQHF.

This clone was detected only a few times. The chain has TRBV7-2 and TRBJ2-1, with a weak D call TRBD2 (6 bases). Trimming shortened V by 10 bases and J by 3 bases, and 16 bases separated the two germline ends. Germline V gene data show CDR1 as SGHTA and CDR2 as FQGNSA. This CDR3 is built from 14 residues. DNA for the CDR3: TGTGCCACCCTCAGGGACTCGTACTACAATGAGCAGTTCTTC. It is translated as CATLRDSYYNEQFF.

The V gene is TRBV27, the J gene TRBJ2-1; 14 bases match TRBD2. Germline values: CDR1 MNHEY, CDR2 SMNVEV (reference sequence). The CDR3 sequence is 15 residues long. The trim removed 7 bases at V and 7 bases at J, leaving 6 bases unmatched. CDR3 amino acids: CASTYGTSGSNEQFF. The CDR3 DNA reads TGTGCCAGCACCTACGGGACTAGCGGGAGTAATGAGCAGTTCTTC.

The chain is built from TRBV11-2 and TRBJ2-3; D is unclear. The CDR3 runs 15 residues. Trimming pared 1 base from V and 2 bases from J, leaving 10 bases between. CDR1 is SGHAT, CDR2 FQNNGV, per germline. The CDR3 loop reads CASSLVAADTDTQYF. The CDR3 nucleotides read TGTGCCAGCAGCTTAGTTGCGGCGGACACAGATACGCAGTATTTT.

The chain couples TRBV6-5 to TRBJ2-1; tentatively, D is TRBD2 (5 bases). The CDR3 spans 14 residues. V lost 5 bases, J lost 9 bases, and 17 bases lay in between. Germline-derived CDR1 and CDR2 are MNHEY and SVGAGI. CDR3: CASSPRDPRGEQFF. The CDR3 coding sequence is TGTGCCAGCAGTCCTCGGGATCCCCGGGGTGAGCAGTTCTTC.

The V gene is TRBV9, the J gene TRBJ2-1; 7 bases line up with TRBD2. With 7 bases clipped from V and 0 bases from J, the junction kept 4 bases outside the gene matches. The germline CDR1 and CDR2 sequences are SGDLS and YYNGEE. The CDR3 consists of 14 residues. The chain's CDR3 is CASGLADSYNEQFF. The CDR3 coding sequence is TGTGCCAGCGGGCTAGCGGACTCCTACAATGAGCAGTTCTTC.

The chain carries TRBV6-5 and TRBJ2-7, with 7 bases lining up with TRBD1. Germline V lookup: CDR1 MNHEY, CDR2 SVGAGI. J gave up 11 bases and V 2 bases, and 12 bases lay outside the gene matches. This CDR3 is 14 amino acids long. The CDR3 sequence: CASSYDRVFGGKYF. The CDR3 coding sequence is TGTGCCAGCAGTTACGACAGGGTTTTCGGTGGGAAGTACTTC.

The chain is built from TRBV6-1 and TRBJ2-7; D may be TRBD1 (8 bases). V was shortened by 4 bases and J by 6 bases, with 19 bases between the two germline ends. The germline CDR1 and CDR2 sequences are MNHNS and SASEGT. This CDR3 contains 15 residues. This chain's CDR3 is CASSAVRTGRGEQYF. The CDR3 DNA is TGTGCCAGCAGTGCAGTCCGGACAGGGAGGGGCGAGCAGTACTTC.

The V call is TRBV20-1, the J call TRBJ2-3, with D perhaps matching TRBD2 (6 bases). Trimming pared 7 bases from V and 10 bases from J, leaving 15 bases between. The CDR3 contains 11 residues. Germline CDR1 reads DFQATT; CDR2 reads SNEGSKA (reference sequence). The CDR3 DNA sequence: TGCAGTGTTGAGACGGGGGACCCGCAGTATTTT. Translating it yields CSVETGDPQYF.

This chain connects TRBV4-3 to TRBJ1-2; TRBD1 aligns across 7 bases. Germline lookup yields CDR1 LGHNA and CDR2 YSLEER. The CDR3 has 15 residues. J was trimmed by 0 bases and V by 2 bases; bases with no gene match: 3. The CDR3 DNA follows: TGCGCCAGCAGCCAACCAGGGACAGCTAACTATGGCTACACCTTC. This encodes CASSQPGTANYGYTF.

The chain joins TRBV4-2 to TRBJ2-1; D is possibly TRBD1 (5 bases). CDR3 length: 16 residues. Deletions cut 0 bases from V and 4 bases from J, with 13 bases between. CDR1 and CDR2 (germline): LGHNA, YNFKEQ. The CDR3 DNA reads as TGTGCCAGCAGCCAAGATCCCCTGGGGCAGTACAATGAGCAGTTCTTC. As protein: CASSQDPLGQYNEQFF.

The V gene is TRBV10-1, the J gene TRBJ1-1, with D possibly TRBD1 on 6 matching bases. The germline V gene has CDR1 WNHNN and CDR2 SYGVQD (reference sequence). There are 14 residues in the CDR3. The V end was cut by 9 bases, the J end by 1 base, with 15 bases between. CDR3 in DNA: TGCGCCAGTCCCGGTCAGGGGCCGAACACTGAAGCTTTCTTT. It yields the protein CASPGQGPNTEAFF.

This rearrangement joins TRBV4-3 to TRBJ2-1; 10 nucleotides align to TRBD2. The CDR3 has 16 residues. Germline values: CDR1 LGHNA, CDR2 YSLEER. The V gene end was trimmed by 4 bases and the J gene end by 8 bases; junction bases not matched to a gene: 11. The CDR3 nucleotides read TGCGCCAGCAGCCTTCACCTAGCGGGAGTAGGATATGAGCAGTTCTTC. Protein: CASSLHLAGVGYEQFF.

The CDR3 loop is CASSPVGQPNQPQHF. DNA of the CDR3: TGTGCCAGCTCACCAGTGGGCCAACCCAATCAGCCCCAGCATTTT. The J gene is TRBJ1-5, the V gene TRBV18; D gene uncertain. Per the germline V gene, CDR1 is KGHSH and CDR2 is LQKENI. This CDR3 region has 15 residues. Trimming left V 2 bases short and J 3 bases short, with 11 bases between.

This clone was counted a single time. The V gene is TRBV2, the J gene TRBJ2-5; 8 bases line up with TRBD2. The CDR3 loop spans 13 amino acids. Germline V lookup: CDR1 SNHLY, CDR2 FYNNEI. Trimming removed 2 bases from V and 13 bases from J; junction bases left unmatched: 9. CDR3 sequence reads: CASSESPGGVPYF. CDR3 nucleotides: TGTGCCAGCAGTGAAAGCCCGGGGGGGGTCCCGTACTTC.

This sequence joins TRBV6-1 and TRBJ1-2, with D possibly being TRBD1 (6 bases). This CDR3 region has 13 residues. V lost 3 bases and J lost 8, with 13 bases in between. Per germline, CDR1 MNHNS and CDR2 SASEGT. The DNA for the CDR3 is TGTGCCAGCAGTGAGGGGGGGCGCCGGGGCTACACCTTC. This encodes CASSEGGRRGYTF.

This clone has just one count. V and J are TRBV7-2 and TRBJ2-7; tentative D call: TRBD1 (6 bases). The germline gives CDR1 SGHTA, CDR2 FQGNSA. CDR3 length: 14 residues. V lost 1 base and J lost 3, with 10 bases in between. The CDR3 coding sequence is TGTGCCAGCAGCTTAGAGACCAGGGGCTACGAGCAGTACTTC. It translates to CASSLETRGYEQYF.

About this clone itself: This CDR3 is also generated by other DNA sequences in the sample. The CDR3 loop is CSARRGDTQYF. The CDR3 DNA follows: TGCAGTGCTAGACGTGGCGATACGCAGTATTTT. The rearrangement joins TRBV20-1 to TRBJ2-3; no reliable D call. The V gene's germline CDR1 is DFQATT and CDR2 SNEGSKA (reference sequence). Deletions cut 2 bases from V and 6 bases from J, with 6 bases between. The CDR3 is made up of 11 amino acids.

The chain carries TRBV28 and TRBJ2-1; 12 bases agree with TRBD2. Germline V gene sequence: CDR1 MDHEN, CDR2 SYDVKM. The CDR3 has 15 amino acids. Trimming at V came to 9 bases and at J to 9 bases, leaving 12 bases not matched to a gene. DNA of the CDR3: TGTGCCAGTTCGGGAGAGACTAGCGGGAGACTTGAGCAGTTCTTC. It codes for CASSGETSGRLEQFF.

CDR3 amino acids: CASSLARGGETQYF. The CDR3 nucleotides are TGTGCCAGCAGCTTAGCCAGGGGAGGGGAGACCCAGTACTTC. The chain couples TRBV13 to TRBJ2-5, with D tentatively TRBD2 (7 bases). The V gene's germline CDR1 is PRHDT and CDR2 FYEKMQ (reference sequence). CDR3 length: 14 amino acids. V was pared by 1 base and J by 5 bases, with 11 bases between.

This chain uses TRBV4-1 with TRBJ2-1; maybe TRBD2 (6 bases). Germline assignment: CDR1 MGHRA and CDR2 YSYEKL. The CDR3 contains 15 residues. The V end lost 2 bases, the J end lost 3 bases, and 11 bases lay between the germline ends. The CDR3 region has the DNA TGCGCCAGCAGCCAAACCGCGGGGAACTACAATGAGCAGTTCTTC. Translation: CASSQTAGNYNEQFF.

The J gene is TRBJ1-2, the V gene TRBV4-1; TRBD1 agrees at 8 bases. Trimming removed 0 bases from V and 6 bases from J; junction bases left unmatched: 12. CDR3 length: 17 residues. CDR1 MGHRA and CDR2 YSYEKL come from the germline V gene. CDR3 in DNA: TGCGCCAGCAGCCAAGATCCCCCAGGGGGCGCTTCGGATGGCTACACCTTC. Protein product: CASSQDPPGGASDGYTF.

The chain couples TRBV2 to TRBJ1-4; TRBD1 matches 7 bases. V shed 1 base and J 3 bases; nucleotides not matched to a gene: 11. Germline-derived CDR1 and CDR2 are SNHLY and FYNNEI. This CDR3 has 18 amino acids. DNA of the CDR3: TGTGCCAGCAGTGAAGGGCAGGGGGAAGGATCGGCTAATGAAAAACTGTTTTTT. It codes for CASSEGQGEGSANEKLFF.

The rearrangement uses TRBV6-5 and TRBJ2-1, with 7 positions matching TRBD2. Germline V CDR1 and CDR2: MNHEY, SVGAGI. The trim removed 6 bases at V and 2 bases at J, leaving 7 bases unmatched. This CDR3 comprises 15 residues. The DNA of the CDR3 is TGTGCCAGCAGCACCCAGCGGGACCCCTACAATGAGCAGTTCTTC. It is translated as CASSTQRDPYNEQFF.